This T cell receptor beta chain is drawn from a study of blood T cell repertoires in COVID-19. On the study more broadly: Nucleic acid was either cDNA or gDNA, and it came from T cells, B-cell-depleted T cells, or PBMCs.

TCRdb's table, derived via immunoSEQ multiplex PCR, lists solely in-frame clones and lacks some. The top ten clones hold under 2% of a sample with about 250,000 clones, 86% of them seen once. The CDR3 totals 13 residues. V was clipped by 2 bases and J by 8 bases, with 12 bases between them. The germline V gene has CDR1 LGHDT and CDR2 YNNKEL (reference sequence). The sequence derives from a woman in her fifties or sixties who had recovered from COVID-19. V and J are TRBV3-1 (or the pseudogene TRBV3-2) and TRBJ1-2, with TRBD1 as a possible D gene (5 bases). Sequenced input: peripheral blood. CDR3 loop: CASSQRQGGGYTF. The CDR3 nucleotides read TGTGCCAGCAGCCAAAGGCAGGGTGGCGGCTACACCTTC.